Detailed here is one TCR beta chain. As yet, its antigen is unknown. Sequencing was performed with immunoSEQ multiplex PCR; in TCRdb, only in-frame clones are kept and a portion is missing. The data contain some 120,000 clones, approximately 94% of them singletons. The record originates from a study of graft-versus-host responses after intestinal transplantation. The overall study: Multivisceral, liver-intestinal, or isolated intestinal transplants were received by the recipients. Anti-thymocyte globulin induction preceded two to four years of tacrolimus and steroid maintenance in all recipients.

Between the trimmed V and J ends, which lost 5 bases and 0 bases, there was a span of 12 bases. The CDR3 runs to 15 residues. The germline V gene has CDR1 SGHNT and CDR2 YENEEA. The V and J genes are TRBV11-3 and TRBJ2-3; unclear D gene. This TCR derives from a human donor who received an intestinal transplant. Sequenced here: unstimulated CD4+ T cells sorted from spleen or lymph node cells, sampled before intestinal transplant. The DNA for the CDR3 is TGTGCCAGCAGCCTCCGTCTGCCTAGCACAGATACGCAGTATTTT. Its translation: CASSLRLPSTDTQYF.